Each of the 9 T cell receptor beta chains below was sequenced from the same sample in a study of blood T cell repertoires in COVID-19. Using immunoSEQ multiplex PCR, the repertoire was profiled, and TCRdb retains in-frame clones only, with some absent. Of 50,000 to 60,000 clones in the sample, 65% to 85% were seen once. What was sequenced was peripheral blood. The source is a man older than 75 with COVID-19, enrolled during active disease.

The chain combines TRBV6-2 or TRBV6-3 with TRBJ2-1; 15 bases map to TRBD2. The length of the CDR3 is 16 residues. In germline, CDR1 is MNHEY, CDR2 SVGEGT. V gave up 0 bases and J gave up 10 bases; unmatched junction bases: 4. DNA of the CDR3: TGTGCCAGCAGTTACTCCGGACTAGCGGGGGGGCGGGAGCAGTTCTTC. This translates into CASSYSGLAGGREQFF.

The chain recombines TRBV18 with TRBJ2-7; 7 positions match TRBD2. CDR1 and CDR2 (germline): KGHSH, LQKENI. With 1 base clipped from V and 6 bases from J, the junction kept 3 bases outside the gene matches. The CDR3 sequence is 13 residues long. CDR3 coding DNA: TGTGCCAGCTCACCACTGCCGGGAGGCGAGCAGTACTTC. This sequence encodes CASSPLPGGEQYF.

This clone was detected a few times. The chain links TRBV7-2 to TRBJ1-3; D is uncertain. Germline V gives CDR1 SGHTA, CDR2 FQGNSA. Trimming shortened V by 0 bases and J by 2 bases, and 8 bases separated the two germline ends. This CDR3 spans 15 amino acids. The CDR3 nucleotides are TGTGCCAGCAGCTTAGCCAGTCACGCTGGAAACACCATATATTTT. This encodes CASSLASHAGNTIYF. The full variable domain, its missing parts supplied by reference TRBV7-2 and TRBJ1-3, is GAGVSQSPSNKVTEKGKDVELRCDPISGHTALYWYRQSLGQGLEFLIYFQGNSAPDKSGLPSDRFSAERTGGSVSTLTIQRTQQEDSAVYLCASSLASHAGNTIYFGEGSWLTVV.

CDR3 DNA: TGTGCCAGCAGCCCCCCCAGGGCTGGGGCCAACGTCCTGACTTTC. As protein: CASSPPRAGANVLTF. The J gene is TRBJ2-6, the V gene TRBV14; D may be TRBD1 (5 bases). This CDR3 is 15 amino acids long. CDR1 is SGHDN and CDR2 is FVKESK in the germline V gene. The V end lost 4 bases, the J end lost 2 bases, and 9 bases lay between the germline ends.

The chain couples TRBV24-1 to TRBJ1-4; unclear D gene. The V and J ends lost 5 bases and 4 bases respectively, with 7 bases between them. Looked up from germline, CDR1 is KGHDR and CDR2 is SFDVKD. This CDR3 comprises 13 residues. CDR3 in amino acids: CATSGEGNEKLFF. The CDR3 DNA reads as TGTGCCACCAGTGGCGAGGGTAATGAAAAACTGTTTTTT.

The chain uses TRBV15 and TRBJ1-2; 10 nucleotides align to TRBD1. With 4 bases clipped from V and 6 bases from J, the junction kept 8 bases outside the gene matches. CDR1 is LNHNV and CDR2 is YYDKDF in the germline V gene (reference sequence). The CDR3 totals 15 residues. The CDR3 coding sequence is TGTGCCACCAGCACGGGGTTAGGGACAGGGGATGGCTACACCTTC. This translates into CATSTGLGTGDGYTF.

J is TRBJ2-7 and V is TRBV13; possible D gene TRBD2, 6 bases. The V gene lost 1 base and the J gene lost 3 bases, with 10 bases spanning the gap. The length of the CDR3 is 14 residues. Germline assignment: CDR1 PRHDT and CDR2 FYEKMQ (reference sequence). The CDR3, as DNA: TGTGCCAGCAGCTTAGCGGGAGCAGGCTACGAGCAGTACGTC. It encodes CASSLAGAGYEQYV.

CDR3 amino acids: CASSSLAGGSYEQYF. CDR3 nucleotides: TGTGCCAGTAGTTCCCTAGCGGGGGGCTCCTACGAGCAGTACTTC. The gene calls are TRBV19 and TRBJ2-7, with 11 bases matching TRBD2. The CDR3 consists of 15 residues. V gave up 5 bases and J gave up 0 bases; unmatched junction bases: 3. The germline V gene has CDR1 LNHDA and CDR2 SQIVND (reference sequence). The entire variable domain, with the rest obtained from reference TRBV19 and TRBJ2-7, is as follows: DGGITQSPKYLFRKEGQNVTLSCEQNLNHDAMYWYRQDPGQGLRLIYYSQIVNDFQKGDIAEGYSVSREKKESFPLTVTSAQKNPTAFYLCASSSLAGGSYEQYFGPGTRLTVT.

The CDR3 sequence: CAWSSPGRGEAFF. The CDR3 coding sequence is TGTGCCTGGAGTTCTCCAGGCCGGGGTGAAGCTTTCTTT. This rearrangement joins TRBV30 to TRBJ1-1; D gene uncertain. Trimming took 2 bases from V and 7 from J, leaving 14 bases between them. Germline CDR1 and CDR2: GTSNPN and SVGIG (reference sequence). The CDR3 spans 13 residues.